This record looks at one T cell receptor (beta chain) sequence and its context. A much larger clone lies a single base off, so this may be a read error. The CDR3 runs 13 residues. Germline lookup yields CDR1 WSHSY and CDR2 SAAADI. Hyperthyroidism, newly diagnosed and lasting under 2 months, affected patients aged 18 to 65. Patients having uncontrolled infection, another autoimmune disease, pregnancy or lactation were not included. Authors of the study amplified TCR beta CDR3 regions from RNA transcripts. During a first-round RT-PCR of the TCR CDR3, the HTBI primer set was used. TCRdb analysed the multiplex PCR reads with MiXCR anew, one entry per CDR3 protein. The sample has around 350,000 distinct CDR3 sequences, around 25% seen once. The data belong to a study of T cells in Graves' hyperthyroidism and ophthalmopathy.

Sequencing was carried out using blood. The J gene is TRBJ2-1, the V gene TRBV10-2; 8 bases are a match to TRBD2. This receptor was taken from a man aged 50-59 years with Graves' hyperthyroidism. The DNA of the CDR3 is TGCGCCAGCAGACTAGCGGCCAATAATGAGCAGTCCTTC. It is translated as CASRLAANNEQSF.